The rows below give T cell receptor beta chains drawn from one sample of a study of T cell repertoires in cytomegalovirus infection. For these receptors, no antigen is known. MiXCR was run by TCRdb on the reads, yielding one entry per CDR3 protein. The sample yields 750,000 to 950,000 distinct CDR3 sequences, 25% to 30% seen once. The starting material was cultured CD8+ T cells from PBMCs, obtained from culture after CMV antigen stimulation. All receptors derive from a human donor in good health (CMV status not recorded). Some clones in this sample may be carry-over from other donors' samples. The CDR3 runs from the conserved cysteine through the conserved F or W. The D gene is left open where the match is weak. Size is stated for part of the rows, as once, few or many counts, or as a class when the clone is expanded.

v_gene: TRBV7-6; d_gene: TRBD1; j_gene: TRBJ1-1; abundance: many; CDR3nt: TGTGCCAGCAGCGGCGGGACAGGGTGGAACACTGAAGCTTTCTTT; CDR3aa: CASSGGTGWNTEAFF
v_gene: TRBV4-1; d_gene: -; j_gene: TRBJ2-7; abundance: few; CDR3nt: TGTGCCAGCAGCCAAGATCGTGTGACGGACTCCTACGAGCAGTACTTC; CDR3aa: CASSQDRVTDSYEQYF
v_gene: TRBV29-1; d_gene: -; j_gene: TRBJ1-4; abundance: -; CDR3nt: TGCAGCGTTCTACAGGGTGCAACTAATGAAAAACTGTTTTTT; CDR3aa: CSVLQGATNEKLFF
v_gene: TRBV10-2; d_gene: TRBD2; j_gene: TRBJ2-5; abundance: few; CDR3nt: TGCGCCAGCATGGATACTAGCGGGGGGGAGACCCAGTACTTC; CDR3aa: CASMDTSGGETQYF
v_gene: TRBV19; d_gene: -; j_gene: TRBJ2-5; abundance: -; CDR3nt: TGTGCCAGTAGTACCCTCCACGGGAAAGAGACCCAGTACTTC; CDR3aa: CASSTLHGKETQYF
v_gene: TRBV18; d_gene: TRBD1; j_gene: TRBJ1-5; abundance: -; CDR3nt: TGTGCCAGCTCACCACCGGACAGGGGGAGACAATGGCGTAGCAATCAGCCCCAGCATTTT; CDR3aa: CASSPPDRGRQWRSNQPQHF
v_gene: TRBV7-6; d_gene: -; j_gene: TRBJ2-5; abundance: -; CDR3nt: TGTGCCAGCAGCAGTTCGACTCTATCTCGGGAGACCCAGTACTTC; CDR3aa: CASSSSTLSRETQYF
v_gene: TRBV7-6; d_gene: -; j_gene: TRBJ2-2; abundance: -; CDR3nt: TGTGCTAGCAGCCAATACACCGGGGAGCTGTTTTTT; CDR3aa: CASSQYTGELFF
v_gene: TRBV6-1; d_gene: -; j_gene: TRBJ1-1; abundance: few; CDR3nt: TGTGCCAGCAGTAGCTTGGGGGGGTTGTCTTCGAACACTGAAGCTTTCTTT; CDR3aa: CASSSLGGLSSNTEAFF
v_gene: TRBV12-3/TRBV12-4; d_gene: -; j_gene: TRBJ2-4; abundance: -; CDR3nt: TGTGCCAGCAGTCGGACAGAGAGGAGTGGAAACATTCAGTACTTC; CDR3aa: CASSRTERSGNIQYF
v_gene: TRBV14; d_gene: -; j_gene: TRBJ1-1; abundance: -; CDR3nt: TGTGCCAGCAGCCAAGATCTTGGTCCGCGAGCTTTCTTT; CDR3aa: CASSQDLGPRAFF
v_gene: TRBV7-8; d_gene: TRBD2; j_gene: TRBJ2-2; abundance: many; CDR3nt: TGTGCCAGCAGCCCAACCCCGACTAGCTACACCGGGGAGCTGTTTTTT; CDR3aa: CASSPTPTSYTGELFF
v_gene: TRBV6-8; d_gene: -; j_gene: TRBJ2-5; abundance: once; CDR3nt: TGTGCCAGCAGTTACCATCTTAGAGAGACCCAGTACTTC; CDR3aa: CASSYHLRETQYF
v_gene: TRBV6-2/TRBV6-3; d_gene: -; j_gene: TRBJ1-1; abundance: few; CDR3nt: TGTGCCAGCAGCGGACACCATCACACTGAAGCTTTCTTT; CDR3aa: CASSGHHHTEAFF
v_gene: TRBV7-9; d_gene: -; j_gene: TRBJ1-2; abundance: -; CDR3nt: TGTGCCAGCAGCCAAGGACACTCCTATGGCTACACCTTC; CDR3aa: CASSQGHSYGYTF
v_gene: TRBV7-9; d_gene: -; j_gene: TRBJ2-7; abundance: few; CDR3nt: TGTGCCAGCAGCCCAGGGGTGCAGGAGCAGTACTTC; CDR3aa: CASSPGVQEQYF
v_gene: TRBV6-1; d_gene: -; j_gene: TRBJ2-7; abundance: few; CDR3nt: TGTGCCAGCAGTGAACCGGTGGCGTACGAGCAGTACTTC; CDR3aa: CASSEPVAYEQYF
v_gene: TRBV7-6; d_gene: TRBD1; j_gene: TRBJ2-3; abundance: many; CDR3nt: TGTGCCAGCAGCCTTTACCCCGCGACAGGGGATTCAGATACGCAGTATTTT; CDR3aa: CASSLYPATGDSDTQYF
v_gene: TRBV25-1; d_gene: TRBD1; j_gene: TRBJ2-7; abundance: once; CDR3nt: TGTGCCAGCAGTGACAGGACAGGCAGCGAGCAGTACTTC; CDR3aa: CASSDRTGSEQYF
v_gene: TRBV7-9; d_gene: -; j_gene: TRBJ2-3; abundance: -; CDR3nt: TGTGCCAGCAGCTCCATAGCCGATAGCACAGATACGCAGTATTTT; CDR3aa: CASSSIADSTDTQYF
v_gene: TRBV7-9; d_gene: -; j_gene: TRBJ1-1; abundance: many; CDR3nt: TGTGCCAGCAGCCTCCCGTCAGGGGCTGGGAACACTGAAGCTTTCTTT; CDR3aa: CASSLPSGAGNTEAFF
v_gene: TRBV6-2/TRBV6-3; d_gene: -; j_gene: TRBJ2-6; abundance: -; CDR3nt: TGTGCCAGCAGTTACTTATACCGTTATCTTAACAACGTCCTGACTTTC; CDR3aa: CASSYLYRYLNNVLTF
v_gene: TRBV27; d_gene: -; j_gene: TRBJ1-6; abundance: few; CDR3nt: TGTGCCAGCAGTTGGGTGGGGATGAATTCACCCCTCCACTTT; CDR3aa: CASSWVGMNSPLHF
v_gene: TRBV7-9; d_gene: TRBD1; j_gene: TRBJ2-1; abundance: few; CDR3nt: TGTGCCAGCAGCTTACGGACAGGGGGGTATGAGCAGTTCTTC; CDR3aa: CASSLRTGGYEQFF
v_gene: TRBV27; d_gene: TRBD2; j_gene: TRBJ2-2; abundance: -; CDR3nt: TGTGCCAGCAGTGTTAGCGGGGGGGCCCTTACCGGGGAGCTGTTTTTT; CDR3aa: CASSVSGGALTGELFF
v_gene: TRBV6-1; d_gene: -; j_gene: TRBJ1-1; abundance: -; CDR3nt: TGTGCCAGCAGTGAAATTAAGGGGTACACTGAAGCTTTCTTT; CDR3aa: CASSEIKGYTEAFF
v_gene: TRBV7-8; d_gene: TRBD1; j_gene: TRBJ1-4; abundance: many; CDR3nt: TGTGCCAGCAGCTTAGATGGGACAGGGACTGAAAAACTGTTTTTT; CDR3aa: CASSLDGTGTEKLFF
v_gene: TRBV20-1; d_gene: TRBD1; j_gene: TRBJ1-2; abundance: once; CDR3nt: TGCAGTGCTAGAGATTCCAGGAGGGGGCTCATGGATGGCTACACCTTC; CDR3aa: CSARDSRRGLMDGYTF
v_gene: TRBV27; d_gene: TRBD1; j_gene: TRBJ1-5; abundance: -; CDR3nt: TGTGCCAGCAGTTTCCAGCCCCCGCAGGGGGACAATCAGCCCCAGCATTTT; CDR3aa: CASSFQPPQGDNQPQHF
v_gene: TRBV18; d_gene: -; j_gene: TRBJ1-1; abundance: many; CDR3nt: TGTGCCAGCTCCCTGGAACCAATGAGGGTCACTGAAGCTTTCTTT; CDR3aa: CASSLEPMRVTEAFF
v_gene: TRBV7-9; d_gene: -; j_gene: TRBJ1-5; abundance: -; CDR3nt: TGTGCCAGCAGCGGACGATTTGATCAGCCCCAGCATTTT; CDR3aa: CASSGRFDQPQHF
v_gene: TRBV11-2; d_gene: TRBD2; j_gene: TRBJ2-3; abundance: -; CDR3nt: TGTGCCAGCAGCGGAGCGGGGGAAAGAACAGATACGCAGTATTTT; CDR3aa: CASSGAGERTDTQYF
v_gene: TRBV7-8; d_gene: TRBD1; j_gene: TRBJ2-3; abundance: -; CDR3nt: TGTGCCAGCAGCGCCCCGACAGGGATCACAGATACGCAGTATTTT; CDR3aa: CASSAPTGITDTQYF
v_gene: TRBV7-9; d_gene: -; j_gene: TRBJ1-1; abundance: -; CDR3nt: TGTGCCAGCAGCTACCTAATTCTGTATACTGAAGCTTTCTTT; CDR3aa: CASSYLILYTEAFF
v_gene: TRBV27; d_gene: -; j_gene: TRBJ2-2; abundance: -; CDR3nt: TGTGCCACCAGTATACGGGACACTTCGAACACCGGGGAGCTGTTTTTT; CDR3aa: CATSIRDTSNTGELFF
v_gene: TRBV12-3/TRBV12-4; d_gene: TRBD2; j_gene: TRBJ2-1; abundance: many; CDR3nt: TGTGCCAGCAGTTTTACCAGCGGGGGAAGTGAGCAGTTCTTC; CDR3aa: CASSFTSGGSEQFF
v_gene: TRBV6-1; d_gene: TRBD2; j_gene: TRBJ2-3; abundance: -; CDR3nt: TGTGCCAGCAGTTCCTTGGGGGGGACGACTAGCGGGGATTTTGCAGATACGCAGTATTTT; CDR3aa: CASSSLGGTTSGDFADTQYF
v_gene: TRBV11-2; d_gene: TRBD2; j_gene: TRBJ2-2; abundance: few; CDR3nt: TGTGCCAGCAGCTTAGGGCTAGCGGGGCGGAGCGGGGAGCTGTTTTTT; CDR3aa: CASSLGLAGRSGELFF
v_gene: TRBV2; d_gene: TRBD1; j_gene: TRBJ1-1; abundance: once; CDR3nt: TGTGCCAGCACCGTAACAGGGGCCACTGAAGCTTTCTTT; CDR3aa: CASTVTGATEAFF
v_gene: TRBV6-5; d_gene: TRBD1; j_gene: TRBJ1-4; abundance: -; CDR3nt: TGTGCCAGCAGCCAGGGGGAGGAAAAACTGTTTTTT; CDR3aa: CASSQGEEKLFF
v_gene: TRBV5-1; d_gene: -; j_gene: TRBJ1-3; abundance: -; CDR3nt: TGCGCCAGCAGCAGGACTGATGGAAACACCATATATTTT; CDR3aa: CASSRTDGNTIYF
v_gene: TRBV24-1; d_gene: -; j_gene: TRBJ2-3; abundance: -; CDR3nt: TGTGCCACCAGTGATCCGGGATCGCCGGGAGATACGCAGTATTTT; CDR3aa: CATSDPGSPGDTQYF
v_gene: TRBV7-3; d_gene: -; j_gene: TRBJ2-7; abundance: -; CDR3nt: TGTGCCAGCAGCTTTCCAGACAGGATGCTAAACGAGCAGTACTTC; CDR3aa: CASSFPDRMLNEQYF